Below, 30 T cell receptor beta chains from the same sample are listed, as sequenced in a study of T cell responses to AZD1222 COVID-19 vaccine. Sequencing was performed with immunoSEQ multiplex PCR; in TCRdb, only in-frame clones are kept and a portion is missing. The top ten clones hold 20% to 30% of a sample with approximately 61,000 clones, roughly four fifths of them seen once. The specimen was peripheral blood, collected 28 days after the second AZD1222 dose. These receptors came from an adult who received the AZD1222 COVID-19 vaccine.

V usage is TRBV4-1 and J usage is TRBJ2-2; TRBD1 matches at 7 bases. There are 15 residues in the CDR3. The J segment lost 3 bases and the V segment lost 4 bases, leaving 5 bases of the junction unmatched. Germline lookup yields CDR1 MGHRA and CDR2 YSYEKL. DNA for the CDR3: TGCGCCAGCAGCCCTGGGACAGTCTACACCGGGGAGCTGTTTTTT. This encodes CASSPGTVYTGELFF.

CDR3 DNA: TGTGCCAGCAACGGGGAGCTCGCAACTAATGAAAAACTGTTTTTT. It encodes CASNGELATNEKLFF. The V call is TRBV7-9, the J call TRBJ1-4; D gene uncertain. The germline V and J ends were trimmed by 7 bases and 0 bases, with 12 bases remaining between them. CDR3 size: 15 residues. Looked up from germline, CDR1 is SEHNR and CDR2 is FQNEAQ (reference sequence).

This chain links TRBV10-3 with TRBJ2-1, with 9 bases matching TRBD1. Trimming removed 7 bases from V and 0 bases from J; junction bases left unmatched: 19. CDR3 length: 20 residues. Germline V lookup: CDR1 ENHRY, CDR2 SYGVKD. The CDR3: CAITQTGTGKPGRSYNEQFF. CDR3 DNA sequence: TGTGCCATCACCCAGACCGGGACAGGGAAGCCAGGGCGCTCCTACAATGAGCAGTTCTTC.

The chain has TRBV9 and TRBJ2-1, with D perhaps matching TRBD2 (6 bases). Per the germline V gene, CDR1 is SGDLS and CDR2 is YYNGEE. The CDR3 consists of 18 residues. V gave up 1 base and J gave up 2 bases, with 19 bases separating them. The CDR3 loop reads CASSVSGRRVRTYNEQFF. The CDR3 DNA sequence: TGTGCCAGCAGCGTATCGGGGAGGAGAGTAAGGACCTACAATGAGCAGTTCTTC. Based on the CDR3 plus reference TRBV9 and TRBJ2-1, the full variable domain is DSGVTQTPKHLITATGQRVTLRCSPRSGDLSVYWYQQSLDQGLQFLIQYYNGEERAKGNILERFSAQQFPDLHSELNLSSLELGDSALYFCASSVSGRRVRTYNEQFFGPGTRLTVL.

The CDR3 spells CASSQDIGPGEPQHF. The CDR3 nucleotides read TGCGCCAGCAGCCAAGATATCGGGCCGGGGGAGCCCCAGCATTTT. The J gene is TRBJ1-5, the V gene TRBV4-3, with D possibly TRBD1 on 5 matching bases. The germline V gene has CDR1 LGHNA and CDR2 YSLEER. This CDR3 is built from 15 residues. Trimming cost V 0 bases and J 8 bases, with 14 bases left between them.

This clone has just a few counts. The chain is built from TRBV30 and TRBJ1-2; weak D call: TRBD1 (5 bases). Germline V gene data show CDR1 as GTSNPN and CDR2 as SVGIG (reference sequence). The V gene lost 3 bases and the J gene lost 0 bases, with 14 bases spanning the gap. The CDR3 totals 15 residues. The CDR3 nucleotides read TGTGCCTGGAGGGGGCGGACGGGTGCTAACTATGGCTACACCTTC. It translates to CAWRGRTGANYGYTF.

The CDR3 region has the DNA TGTGCCAGCAGCCAAGTGAGGGGCCTCCAAGAGACCCAGTACTTC. Translated, it gives CASSQVRGLQETQYF. V gene TRBV4-2 combines with J gene TRBJ2-5; perhaps D is TRBD1 or TRBD2 (5 bases each). V gave up 1 base and J gave up 1 base, with 10 bases separating them. Germline V gene lookup returns CDR1 LGHNA and CDR2 YNFKEQ. This CDR3 spans 15 amino acids.

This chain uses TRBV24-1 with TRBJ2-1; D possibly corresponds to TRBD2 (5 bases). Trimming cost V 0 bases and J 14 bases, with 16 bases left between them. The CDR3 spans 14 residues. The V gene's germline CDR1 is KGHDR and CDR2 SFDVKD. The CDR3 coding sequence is TGTGCCACCAGTGATTTGGGACTGGCCTCCGTTAAGTTCTTC. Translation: CATSDLGLASVKFF.

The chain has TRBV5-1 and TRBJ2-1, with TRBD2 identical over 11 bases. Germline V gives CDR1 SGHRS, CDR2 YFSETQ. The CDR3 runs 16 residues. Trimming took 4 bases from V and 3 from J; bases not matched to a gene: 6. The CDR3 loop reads CASSIPGLAVYNEQFF. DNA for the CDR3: TGCGCCAGCAGCATACCGGGACTAGCGGTCTACAATGAGCAGTTCTTC.

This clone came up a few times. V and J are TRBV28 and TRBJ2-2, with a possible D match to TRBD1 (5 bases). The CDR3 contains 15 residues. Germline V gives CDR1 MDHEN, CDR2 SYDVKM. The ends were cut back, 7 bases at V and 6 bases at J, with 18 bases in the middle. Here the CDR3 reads CASTRLGGAAGELFF. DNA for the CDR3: TGTGCCAGCACCCGGCTGGGTGGGGCGGCCGGGGAGCTGTTTTTT.

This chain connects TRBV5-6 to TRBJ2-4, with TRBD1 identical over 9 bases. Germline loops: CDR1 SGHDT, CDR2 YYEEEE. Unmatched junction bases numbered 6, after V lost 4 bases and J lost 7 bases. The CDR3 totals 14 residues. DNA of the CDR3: TGTGCCAGCAGCCCCGGGACAGGGTGGAACATTCAGTACTTC. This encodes CASSPGTGWNIQYF. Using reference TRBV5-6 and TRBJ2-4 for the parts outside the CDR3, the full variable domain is DAGVTQSPTHLIKTRGQQVTLRCSPKSGHDTVSWYQQALGQGPQFIFQYYEEEERQRGNFPDRFSGHQFPNYSSELNVNALLLGDSALYLCASSPGTGWNIQYFGAGTRLSVL.

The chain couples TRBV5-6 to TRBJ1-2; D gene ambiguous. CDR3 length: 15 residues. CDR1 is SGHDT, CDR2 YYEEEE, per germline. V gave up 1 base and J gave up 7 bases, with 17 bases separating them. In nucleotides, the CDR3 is TGTGCCAGCAGCTTGAATTTGGTTCGGGAGCGTGGCTACACCTTC. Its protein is CASSLNLVRERGYTF.

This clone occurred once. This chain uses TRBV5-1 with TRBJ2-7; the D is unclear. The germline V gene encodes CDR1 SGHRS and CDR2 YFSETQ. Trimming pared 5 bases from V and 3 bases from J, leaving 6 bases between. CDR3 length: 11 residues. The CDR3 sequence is CASRGDYEQYF. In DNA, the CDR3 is TGCGCCAGCAGAGGTGACTACGAGCAGTACTTC.

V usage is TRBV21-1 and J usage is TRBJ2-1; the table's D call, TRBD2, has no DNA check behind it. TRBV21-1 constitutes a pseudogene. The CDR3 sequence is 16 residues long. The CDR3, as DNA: TGTGCCAGCAGCAAAGTGCGCTCCCCTGCCTACAATGAGCAGTTCTTC. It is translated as CASSKVRSPAYNEQFF.

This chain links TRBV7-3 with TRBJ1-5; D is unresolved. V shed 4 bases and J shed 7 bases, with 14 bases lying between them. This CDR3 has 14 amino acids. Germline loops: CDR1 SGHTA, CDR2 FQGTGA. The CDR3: CASSSTYSHQPQHF. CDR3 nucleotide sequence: TGTGCCAGCAGCTCCACATACAGCCACCAGCCCCAGCATTTT.

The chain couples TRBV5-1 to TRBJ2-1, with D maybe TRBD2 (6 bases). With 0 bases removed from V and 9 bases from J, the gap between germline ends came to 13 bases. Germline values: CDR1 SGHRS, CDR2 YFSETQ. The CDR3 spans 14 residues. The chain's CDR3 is CASSLAAGSGEQFF. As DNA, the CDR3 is TGCGCCAGCAGCTTGGCCGCGGGGTCGGGTGAGCAGTTCTTC. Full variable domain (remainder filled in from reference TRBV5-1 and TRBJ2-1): KAGVTQTPRYLIKTRGQQVTLSCSPISGHRSVSWYQQTPGQGLQFLFEYFSETQRNKGNFPGRFSGRQFSNSRSEMNVSTLELGDSALYLCASSLAAGSGEQFFGPGTRLTVL.

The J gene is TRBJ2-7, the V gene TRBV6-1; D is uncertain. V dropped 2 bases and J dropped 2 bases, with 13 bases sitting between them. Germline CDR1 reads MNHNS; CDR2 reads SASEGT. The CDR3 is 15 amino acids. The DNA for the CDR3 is TGTGCCAGCAGTGAACCGCGGATACCCCCCTACGAGCAGTACTTC. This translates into CASSEPRIPPYEQYF.

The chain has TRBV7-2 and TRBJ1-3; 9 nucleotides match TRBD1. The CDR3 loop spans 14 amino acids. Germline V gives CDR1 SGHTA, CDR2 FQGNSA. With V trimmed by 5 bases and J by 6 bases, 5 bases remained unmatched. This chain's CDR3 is CASSPQQGANTIYF. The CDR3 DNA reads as TGTGCCAGCAGCCCCCAACAGGGGGCAAACACCATATATTTT.

CDR3 residues: CASSYTLAGEFYEQYF. In DNA, the CDR3 is TGTGCCAGCAGTTACACACTAGCGGGGGAATTCTACGAGCAGTACTTC. The genes are TRBV6-5 and TRBJ2-7; TRBD2 aligns across 11 bases. After removal of 2 bases from V and 3 bases from J, the junction contained 6 bases not matched to a gene. The CDR3 loop spans 16 amino acids. Germline V gives CDR1 MNHEY, CDR2 SVGAGI.

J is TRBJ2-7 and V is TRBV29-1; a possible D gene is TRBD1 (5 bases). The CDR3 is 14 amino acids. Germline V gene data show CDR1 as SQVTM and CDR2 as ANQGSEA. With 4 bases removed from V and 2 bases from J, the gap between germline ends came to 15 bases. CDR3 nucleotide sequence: TGCAGCGTTGTAATTACAGGAAAAGCCTACGAGCAGTACTTC. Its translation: CSVVITGKAYEQYF.

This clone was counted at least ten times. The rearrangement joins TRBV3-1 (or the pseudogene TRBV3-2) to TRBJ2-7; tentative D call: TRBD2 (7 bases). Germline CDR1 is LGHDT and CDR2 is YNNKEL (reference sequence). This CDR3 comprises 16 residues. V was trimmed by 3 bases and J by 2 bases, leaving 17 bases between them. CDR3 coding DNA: TGTGCCAGCAGCCACCGAGTCGAGGGGGGGCCCTACGAGCAGTACTTC. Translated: CASSHRVEGGPYEQYF.

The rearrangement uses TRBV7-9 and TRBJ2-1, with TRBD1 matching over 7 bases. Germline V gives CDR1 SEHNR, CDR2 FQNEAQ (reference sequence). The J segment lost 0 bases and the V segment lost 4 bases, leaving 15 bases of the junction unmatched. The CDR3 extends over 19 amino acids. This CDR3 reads CASSSDQGQFSRSYNEQFF. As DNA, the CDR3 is TGTGCCAGCAGCTCTGACCAGGGACAGTTCTCTCGCTCCTACAATGAGCAGTTCTTC.

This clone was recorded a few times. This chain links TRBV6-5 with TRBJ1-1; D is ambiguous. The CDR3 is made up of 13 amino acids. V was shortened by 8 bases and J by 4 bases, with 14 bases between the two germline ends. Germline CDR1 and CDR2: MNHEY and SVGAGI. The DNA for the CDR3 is TGTGCCAGCCTACTAGAGAGGAGCACTGAAGCTTTCTTT. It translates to CASLLERSTEAFF.

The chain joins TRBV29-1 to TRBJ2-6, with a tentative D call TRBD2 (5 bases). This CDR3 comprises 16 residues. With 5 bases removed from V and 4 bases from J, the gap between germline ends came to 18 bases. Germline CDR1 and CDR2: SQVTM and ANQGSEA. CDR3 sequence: CSVLGVVVDGANVLTF. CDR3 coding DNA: TGCAGCGTTCTCGGGGTTGTAGTGGACGGGGCCAACGTCCTGACTTTC.

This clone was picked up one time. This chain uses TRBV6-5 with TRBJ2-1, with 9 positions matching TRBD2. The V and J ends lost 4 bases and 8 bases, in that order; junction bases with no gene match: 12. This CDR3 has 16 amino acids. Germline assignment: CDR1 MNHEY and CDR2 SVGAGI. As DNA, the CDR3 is TGTGCCAGCAGTTCCCCAAAGAGCGGGAGGCCCCATGAGCAGTTCTTC. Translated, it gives CASSSPKSGRPHEQFF.

This chain's CDR3 is CASSLRQGQKGNTIYF. The CDR3 region has the DNA TGCGCCAGCAGCTTAAGACAGGGGCAGAAAGGAAACACCATATATTTT. V gene TRBV5-1 combines with J gene TRBJ1-3, with TRBD1 matching 8 bases. Losses at the gene ends were 2 bases for V and 4 bases for J; bases not matched to a gene: 8. The CDR3 loop spans 16 amino acids. Germline CDR1 and CDR2: SGHRS and YFSETQ.

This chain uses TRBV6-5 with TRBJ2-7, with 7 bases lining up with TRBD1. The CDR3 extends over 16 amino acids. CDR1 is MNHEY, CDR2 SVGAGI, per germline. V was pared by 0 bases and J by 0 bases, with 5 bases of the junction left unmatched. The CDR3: CASSYSTGSGSYEQYF. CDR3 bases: TGTGCCAGCAGTTACTCGACAGGGAGCGGCTCCTACGAGCAGTACTTC.

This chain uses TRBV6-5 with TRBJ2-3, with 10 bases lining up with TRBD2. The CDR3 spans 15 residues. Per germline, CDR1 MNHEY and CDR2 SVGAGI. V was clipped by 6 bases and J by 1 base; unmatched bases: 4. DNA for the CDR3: TGTGCCAGCAGAAGGACTAGCGGCCGCACAGATACGCAGTATTTT. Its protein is CASRRTSGRTDTQYF.

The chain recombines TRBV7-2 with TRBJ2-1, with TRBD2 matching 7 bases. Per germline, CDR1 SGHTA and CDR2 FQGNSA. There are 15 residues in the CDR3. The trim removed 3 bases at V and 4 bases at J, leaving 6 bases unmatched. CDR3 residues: CASSFWAGEYNEQFF. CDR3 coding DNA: TGTGCCAGCAGCTTTTGGGCGGGAGAGTACAATGAGCAGTTCTTC.

CDR3 DNA: TGCGCCAGCAGCCAAACCAGGGTTTTTGACTCACCCCTCCACTTT. It is translated as CASSQTRVFDSPLHF. This sequence joins TRBV4-3 and TRBJ1-6, with D perhaps TRBD1 (5 bases). CDR3 length: 15 amino acids. Germline CDR1 reads LGHNA; CDR2 reads YSLEER. V lost 2 bases and J 10 bases, leaving 15 bases between the germline ends.